Below, one T cell receptor (beta chain) is given with its context. Its antigen remains unidentified. Repertoires were generated with immunoSEQ multiplex PCR, while TCRdb's copy carries only in-frame clones and drops some. The table includes about 43,000 clones, 65% to 85% detected once. As for time point: blood 4 weeks post-SBRT, at nephrectomy. Treatment: 15 Gy SBRT to primary tumor, nephrectomy 4 weeks later. Nephrectomy followed 15 Gy stereotactic body radiation by 4 weeks. Clear cell pathology was present in this patient's renal cell carcinoma. The entry originates in a study of radiation and T cells in renal cell carcinoma. Study-wide findings and caveats: Pretreatment tumor biopsies were lacking, so baseline clonotypes are unknown. In blood, top tumor clones expanded by 2 weeks, shrinking by 4.

The sequence was collected from a woman aged 70-85 years with renal cell carcinoma. Sample: blood, taken from a patient whose treatment included radiotherapy and nephrectomy.

The DNA for the CDR3 is TGTGCCAGCAGCTTATTCCAGGAGCGCGCCTCGCAGTATTTT. Encoded protein: CASSLFQERASQYF. The chain is built from TRBV7-9 and TRBJ2-3; no definite D call. This CDR3 has 14 residues. Germline V CDR1 and CDR2: SEHNR, FQNEAQ (reference sequence). V was clipped by 2 bases and J by 10 bases, with 16 bases between them.